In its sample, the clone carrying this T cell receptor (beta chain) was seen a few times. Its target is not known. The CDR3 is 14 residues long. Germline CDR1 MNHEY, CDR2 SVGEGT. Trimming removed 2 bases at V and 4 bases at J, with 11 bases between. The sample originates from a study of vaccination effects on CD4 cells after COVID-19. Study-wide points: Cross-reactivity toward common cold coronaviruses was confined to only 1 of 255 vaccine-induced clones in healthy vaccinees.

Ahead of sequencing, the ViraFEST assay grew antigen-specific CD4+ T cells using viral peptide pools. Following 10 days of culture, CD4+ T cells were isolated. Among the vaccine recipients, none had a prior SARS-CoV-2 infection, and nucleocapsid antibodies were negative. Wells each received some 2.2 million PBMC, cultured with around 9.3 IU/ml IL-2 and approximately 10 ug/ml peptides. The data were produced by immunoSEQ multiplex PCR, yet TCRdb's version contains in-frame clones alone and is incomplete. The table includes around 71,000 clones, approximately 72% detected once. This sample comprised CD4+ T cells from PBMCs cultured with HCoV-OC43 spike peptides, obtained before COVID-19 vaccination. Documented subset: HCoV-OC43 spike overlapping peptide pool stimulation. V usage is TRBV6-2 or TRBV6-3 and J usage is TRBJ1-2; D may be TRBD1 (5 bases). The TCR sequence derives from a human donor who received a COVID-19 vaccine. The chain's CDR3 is CASSYGGNLYGYTF. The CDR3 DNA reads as TGTGCCAGCAGTTACGGGGGGAACCTCTATGGCTACACCTTC.